One T cell receptor beta chain is described in this entry. Its antigen is not yet known. No qualities accompany the bases; no much larger clone lies one base away. On a MiSeq, deep resolution sequencing aimed for a depth between 1 in 1 million and 1 in 200,000 T cells, with each clonotype covered 10x on average. The immunoSEQ hsTCRB Kit was used to generate the TCR beta libraries. Per the original workflow: ImmunoSEQ Data Assistant and ImmunoSEQ Analyzer were used for data analysis, and V, D and J genes were assigned according to IMGT definitions. Clonality, with values ranging from 0 to 1, was calculated as one minus the normalized Shannon entropy of productive rearrangement frequencies. Only overrepresented clonotypes making up at least 0.05% of the repertoire of each patient were included in the public clonotype analysis. Some 12 age-matched healthy donor repertoires from immuneACCESS served as clonality controls. The clones in this table, taken by TCRdb from immuneACCESS, are in-frame only. Not every clone is retained; where verified, under half of the shortfall comes from an unresolved V gene, and the cause of the rest is unknown. V and J calls and clone size are as listed in that table; D and trimming were resolved from the DNA. Recorded for this sample are approximately 48,000 clones; about half of them occurred a single time. The ten largest account for roughly 33% of the sample.

The data stem from a study of cytotoxic CD8 clonotypes in ibrutinib-treated CLL (dated by TCRdb to the early 2020s). A note on the overall study: The cohort was composed of ten to eleven relapsed/refractory and about 16 treatment-naive patients; IGHV unmutated status was identified in roughly 18 patients. Partial responses were observed in 24 patients and complete responses in 2; after a median follow-up of around 68 months, remission was maintained in 14 patients and progression was observed in roughly 12. The response samples were drawn at a median of roughly eleven months into treatment, with a range of roughly 6 to 40 months. On average, each sample had hundreds of thousands of productive templates and about 89,000 productive rearrangements. Longitudinal samples were obtainable from about 30% of the roughly 86 participants in the trial. Cryopreserved peripheral blood mononuclear cells were obtained before treatment, at response, and at either sustained remission or disease progression. Patients were still on ibrutinib when every remission and progressive disease sample was collected. General findings and caveats noted by the study authors: Sampling times were not matched between sustained-remission and progressing patients, and lymph node repertoires were not studied. At baseline, clonality was higher than in age-matched healthy donors and showed a strong correlation with circulating CD8+ T-cell counts. Public clonotypes were rare and either shrank or stayed stable during treatment, and the rise in clonality at ibrutinib response reflected expansion of private clonotypes. At ibrutinib response clonality went up, during sustained remission it held steady, and at progression it dropped back toward baseline.

The label giving this sample's time point can be read as: 12 months on ibrutinib. Around 1.8 micrograms of genomic DNA were extracted from cryopreserved PBMCs for TCR beta library preparation. Longitudinal blood samples from CLL patients receiving ibrutinib monotherapy were subjected to high-throughput TCR beta sequencing. Patients were enrolled in a phase 2 open-label single-center ibrutinib monotherapy trial. The sequence came from a human donor with chronic lymphocytic leukemia. The source was PBMCs, collected after 12 months of ibrutinib treatment.

CDR3 loop: CASSLDLTDTQYF. The nucleotide sequence is given as TGTGCCAGCAGCTTGGATCTCACAGATACGCAGTATTTT. This sequence uses TRBV5-6 and TRBJ2-3, with no reliable assignment of the D segment. Sequences SGHDT (CDR1) and YYEEEE (CDR2) are obtained from the germline V gene. The CDR3, from cysteine to phenylalanine, totals 13 residues. The only DNA kept is the CDR3, 39 bases in frame from the first base. V is reduced by 0 bases and J by 2 bases, leaving a spacing of 4 bases between them.